This entry concerns a single T cell receptor (beta chain). Its antigen is unknown. The protocol was immunoSEQ multiplex PCR, while the TCRdb copy is restricted to in-frame clones and leaves out a portion. The table records about 580,000 clones, roughly 98% of them present only once. These data come from a study of shared clonotypes between healthy human individuals. Study observations and caveats: Memory subsets generally showed lower estimated richness than naive subsets.

Naive CD8 isolation took CD45RO-negative cells positively selected for CCR7 and excluded terminally differentiated effector memory CD45RA+ cells. All donors were healthy HIV-negative adults lacking recent acute infections or vaccinations. The germline gives CDR1 MDHEN, CDR2 SYDVKM. The CDR3 runs 15 residues. The J segment lost 1 base and the V segment lost 9 bases, leaving 12 bases of the junction unmatched. The source material was naive CD8+ T cells sorted from blood. The chain is built from TRBV28 and TRBJ2-7; 7 bases align to TRBD1. The sequence was obtained from a man aged 25 to 40 in good health. CDR3 in DNA: TGTGCCAGTATGAGATTTAGGACAGGATCCTACGAGCAGTACTTC. Amino acid sequence: CASMRFRTGSYEQYF.